The 16 T cell receptor beta chains presented below share a single source sample, sequenced in a study of OX40 agonist ivuxolimab in advanced cancers. Libraries were prepared by immunoSEQ multiplex PCR; TCRdb keeps only in-frame clonotypes and omits some of them. The data show roughly 120,000 clones, about nine tenths seen once. The starting material was CD4+ or CD8+ T cells sorted from blood, obtained in a trial of the OX40 agonist ivuxolimab. Every receptor here comes from an adult with an advanced solid tumor such as melanoma, head and neck, liver or kidney cancer.

The gene calls are TRBV6-1 and TRBJ1-1; D is undetermined. Germline V gene lookup returns CDR1 MNHNS and CDR2 SASEGT. V was clipped by 7 bases and J by 8 bases, with 20 bases between them. This CDR3 comprises 14 residues. The CDR3 protein is CASTLLRSSTEAFF. CDR3 DNA sequence: TGTGCCAGCACCCTCCTCCGGTCCAGCACCGAAGCTTTCTTT.

The chain couples TRBV6-5 to TRBJ1-2; 8 nucleotides line up with TRBD1. Germline CDR1 is MNHEY and CDR2 is SVGAGI. Trimming at V came to 5 bases and at J to 3 bases, leaving 5 bases not matched to a gene. The CDR3 is 14 residues long. The CDR3 bases are TGTGCCAGCAGTAACAGGGGGATTTACTATGGCTACACCTTC. It yields the protein CASSNRGIYYGYTF.

The chain uses TRBV5-1 and TRBJ2-1; TRBD2 might be the D (6 bases). Germline CDR1 is SGHRS and CDR2 is YFSETQ. The CDR3 is made up of 13 amino acids. The V end was cut by 1 base, the J end by 5 bases, with 7 bases between. The CDR3 region has the DNA TGCGCCAGCAGCTTGCGGGAGAACAATGAGCAGTTCTTC. Protein sequence: CASSLRENNEQFF.

This clone has more than one count but fewer than ten. The chain recombines TRBV11-1 with TRBJ1-1; D uncertain. The germline CDR1 and CDR2 sequences are SGHAT and FQDESV (reference sequence). The length of the CDR3 is 15 residues. V was cut by 1 base and J by 0 bases, with 9 bases left in between. The CDR3 DNA follows: TGTGCCAGCAGCTTAGACACAGCCATGAACACTGAAGCTTTCTTT. Encoded protein: CASSLDTAMNTEAFF.

The V gene is TRBV18, the J gene TRBJ1-1, with 8 bases matching TRBD1. CDR3 size: 15 residues. V shed 3 bases, J shed 5 bases, and the junction held 8 bases outside the gene matches. Germline V gives CDR1 KGHSH, CDR2 LQKENI. The CDR3 loop is CASSPQGARRTEAFF. CDR3 DNA: TGTGCCAGCTCACCCCAGGGGGCGCGACGAACTGAAGCTTTCTTT.

The chain combines TRBV13 with TRBJ2-6, with D unresolved. The CDR3 contains 14 residues. Germline CDR1 is PRHDT and CDR2 is FYEKMQ (reference sequence). V was pared by 2 bases and J by 0 bases, with 2 bases between. CDR3 sequence reads: CASSLLSGANVLTF. In nucleotides, the CDR3 is TGTGCCAGCAGCTTACTCTCTGGGGCCAACGTCCTGACTTTC.

The chain links TRBV5-1 to TRBJ1-2; D is unclear. CDR3 length equals 12 residues. Germline-derived CDR1 and CDR2 are SGHRS and YFSETQ. V was cut by 0 bases and J by 6 bases, with 6 bases left in between. The CDR3 DNA reads as TGCGCCAGCAGCTTGGATGAGGATGGCTACACCTTC. As protein: CASSLDEDGYTF.

The rearrangement uses TRBV5-4 and TRBJ1-1, with 9 positions matching TRBD1. Germline V gives CDR1 SGHNT, CDR2 YYREEE (reference sequence). This CDR3 spans 16 amino acids. Unmatched junction bases numbered 11, after V lost 6 bases and J lost 2 bases. The CDR3 DNA reads as TGTGCCAGCACCCTTCTTAGGGACAGGGATAACACTGAAGCTTTCTTT. Its translation is CASTLLRDRDNTEAFF.

This rearrangement joins TRBV6-6 to TRBJ1-1; TRBD1 aligns across 10 bases. The V and J ends lost 6 bases and 4 bases, in that order; junction bases with no gene match: 5. Germline CDR1 MNHNY, CDR2 SVGAGI (reference sequence). There are 14 residues in the CDR3. The CDR3 bases are TGTGCCAGCAGCTACGGACAGGGGGTCACTGAAGCTTTCTTT. The encoded protein is CASSYGQGVTEAFF.

The J gene is TRBJ2-2, the V gene TRBV9; D is uncertain. CDR1 is SGDLS, CDR2 YYNGEE, per germline. V was cut by 3 bases and J by 6 bases, with 12 bases left in between. The CDR3 loop spans 14 amino acids. In nucleotides, the CDR3 is TGTGCCAGCAGCGCCTCAACAAGTCCCGGGGAGCTGTTTTTT. Protein: CASSASTSPGELFF.

The chain uses TRBV5-1 and TRBJ2-2; 13 nucleotides match TRBD2. V lost 3 bases, J lost 6 bases, and 14 bases stayed unmatched. Germline V gene data show CDR1 as SGHRS and CDR2 as YFSETQ. The CDR3 loop spans 19 amino acids. CDR3 sequence: CASSSGLAGRIWGSGELFF. DNA of the CDR3: TGCGCCAGCAGCTCGGGACTAGCGGGAAGGATTTGGGGGTCCGGGGAGCTGTTTTTT.

The CDR3 reads CASSLGLGDGQPQHF. The CDR3 DNA follows: TGCGCCAGCAGCCTGGGTCTCGGGGACGGGCAGCCCCAGCATTTT. This chain uses TRBV5-1 with TRBJ1-5; maybe TRBD1 (5 bases). Looked up from germline, CDR1 is SGHRS and CDR2 is YFSETQ. Between the trimmed V and J ends, which lost 4 bases and 7 bases, there was a span of 18 bases. There are 15 residues in the CDR3. Full variable domain (outside the CDR3, taken from reference TRBV5-1 and TRBJ1-5): KAGVTQTPRYLIKTRGQQVTLSCSPISGHRSVSWYQQTPGQGLQFLFEYFSETQRNKGNFPGRFSGRQFSNSRSEMNVSTLELGDSALYLCASSLGLGDGQPQHFGDGTRLSIL.

This sequence joins TRBV10-3 and TRBJ2-2; 8 nucleotides line up with TRBD1. V lost 10 bases to trimming and J lost 5 bases; unmatched junction nucleotides: 9. Germline CDR1 ENHRY, CDR2 SYGVKD. This CDR3 region has 14 residues. DNA for the CDR3: TGTGCCACCGAAGGGACAGGTTTTACCGGGGAGCTGTTTTTT. Its protein product is CATEGTGFTGELFF.

The chain is built from TRBV4-3 and TRBJ2-3, with TRBD2 matching over 9 bases. This CDR3 has 17 residues. Germline V gene sequence: CDR1 LGHNA, CDR2 YSLEER. The V gene end was trimmed by 4 bases and the J gene end by 5 bases; junction bases not matched to a gene: 13. This chain's CDR3 is CASSPGARTSEGDTQYF. CDR3 bases: TGCGCCAGCAGCCCGGGGGCCCGGACTAGCGAGGGAGATACGCAGTATTTT.

The chain links TRBV29-1 to TRBJ2-5, with D unclear. Germline loops: CDR1 SQVTM, CDR2 ANQGSEA. V gave up 4 bases and J gave up 0 bases, with 6 bases separating them. This CDR3 has 12 residues. CDR3 residues: CSVVSNQETQYF. CDR3 in DNA: TGCAGCGTTGTGTCTAACCAAGAGACCCAGTACTTC.

This sequence joins TRBV15 and TRBJ2-7; a possible D gene is TRBD2 (5 bases). CDR1 LNHNV and CDR2 YYDKDF come from the germline V gene (reference sequence). There are 12 residues in the CDR3. V was cut by 8 bases and J by 5 bases, with 13 bases left in between. The CDR3 DNA sequence: TGTGCCACCTCACGGGAACGGGACGAGCAGTACTTC. Its translation is CATSRERDEQYF.